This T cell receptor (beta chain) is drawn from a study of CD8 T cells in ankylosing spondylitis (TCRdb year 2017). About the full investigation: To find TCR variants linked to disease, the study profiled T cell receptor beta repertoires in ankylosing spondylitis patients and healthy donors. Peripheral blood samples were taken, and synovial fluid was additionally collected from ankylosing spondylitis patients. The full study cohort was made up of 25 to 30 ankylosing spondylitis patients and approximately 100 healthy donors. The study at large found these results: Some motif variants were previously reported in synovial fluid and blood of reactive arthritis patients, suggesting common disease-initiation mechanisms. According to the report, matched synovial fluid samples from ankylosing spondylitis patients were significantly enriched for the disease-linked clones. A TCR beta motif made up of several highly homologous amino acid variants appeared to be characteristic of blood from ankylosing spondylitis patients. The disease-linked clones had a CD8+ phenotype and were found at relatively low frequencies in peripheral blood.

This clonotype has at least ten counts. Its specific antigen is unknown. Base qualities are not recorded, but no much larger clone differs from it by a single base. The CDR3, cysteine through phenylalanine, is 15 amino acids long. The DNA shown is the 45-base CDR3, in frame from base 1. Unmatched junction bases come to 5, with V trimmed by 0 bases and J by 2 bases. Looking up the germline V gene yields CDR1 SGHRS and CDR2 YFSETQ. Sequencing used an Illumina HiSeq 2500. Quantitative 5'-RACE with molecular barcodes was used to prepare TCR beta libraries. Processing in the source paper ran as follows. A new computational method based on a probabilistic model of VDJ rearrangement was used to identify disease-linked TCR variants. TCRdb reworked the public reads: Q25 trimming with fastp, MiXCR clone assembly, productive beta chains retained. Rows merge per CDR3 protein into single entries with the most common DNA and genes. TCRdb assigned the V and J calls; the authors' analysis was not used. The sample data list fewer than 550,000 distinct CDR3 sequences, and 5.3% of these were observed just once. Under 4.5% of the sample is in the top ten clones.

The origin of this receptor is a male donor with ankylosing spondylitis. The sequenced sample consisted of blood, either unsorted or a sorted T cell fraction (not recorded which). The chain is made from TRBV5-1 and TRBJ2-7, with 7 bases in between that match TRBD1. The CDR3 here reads CASSLAGTEPYEQYF. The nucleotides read TGCGCCAGCAGCTTGGCCGGGACAGAACCCTACGAGCAGTACTTC.